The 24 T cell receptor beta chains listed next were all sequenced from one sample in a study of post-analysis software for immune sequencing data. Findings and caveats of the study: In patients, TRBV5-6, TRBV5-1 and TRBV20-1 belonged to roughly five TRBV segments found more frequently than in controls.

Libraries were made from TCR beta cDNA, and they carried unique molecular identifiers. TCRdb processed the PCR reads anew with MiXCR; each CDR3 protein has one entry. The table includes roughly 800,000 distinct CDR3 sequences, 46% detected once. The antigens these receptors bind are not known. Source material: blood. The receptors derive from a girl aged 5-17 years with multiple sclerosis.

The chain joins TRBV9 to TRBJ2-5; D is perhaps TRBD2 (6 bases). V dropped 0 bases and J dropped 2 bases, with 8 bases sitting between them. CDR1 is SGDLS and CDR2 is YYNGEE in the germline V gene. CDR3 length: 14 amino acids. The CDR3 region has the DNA TGTGCCAGCAGCGTAGCTGGAGGGCAAGAGACCCAGTACTTC. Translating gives CASSVAGGQETQYF. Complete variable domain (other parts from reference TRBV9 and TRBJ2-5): DSGVTQTPKHLITATGQRVTLRCSPRSGDLSVYWYQQSLDQGLQFLIQYYNGEERAKGNILERFSAQQFPDLHSELNLSSLELGDSALYFCASSVAGGQETQYFGPGTRLLVL.

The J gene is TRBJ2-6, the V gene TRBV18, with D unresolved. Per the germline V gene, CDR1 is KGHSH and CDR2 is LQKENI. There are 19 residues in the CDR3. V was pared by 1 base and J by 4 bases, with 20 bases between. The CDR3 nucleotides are TGTGCCAGCTCACCACTCGCTTTTGGCTCTGGTATCGGGGCCAACGTCCTGACTTTC. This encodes CASSPLAFGSGIGANVLTF.

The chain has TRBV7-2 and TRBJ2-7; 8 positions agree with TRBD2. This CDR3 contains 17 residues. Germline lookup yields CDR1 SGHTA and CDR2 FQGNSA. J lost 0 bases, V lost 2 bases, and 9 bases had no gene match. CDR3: CASSLIHTSGDSYEQYF. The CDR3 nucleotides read TGTGCCAGCAGCTTAATCCATACTAGCGGAGACTCCTACGAGCAGTACTTC.

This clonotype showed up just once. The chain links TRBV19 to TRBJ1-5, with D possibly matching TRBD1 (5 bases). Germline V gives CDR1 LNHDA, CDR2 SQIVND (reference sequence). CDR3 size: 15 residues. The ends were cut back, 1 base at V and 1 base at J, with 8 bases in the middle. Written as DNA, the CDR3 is TGTGCCAGTAGTATAGGAGGGGCCAGCAATCAGCCCCAGCATTTT. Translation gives CASSIGGASNQPQHF.

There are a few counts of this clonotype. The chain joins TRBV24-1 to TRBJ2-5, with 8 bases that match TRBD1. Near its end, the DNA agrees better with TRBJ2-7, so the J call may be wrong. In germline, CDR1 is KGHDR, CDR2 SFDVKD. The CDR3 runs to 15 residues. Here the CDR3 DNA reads TGTGCCACCAGTGATGGGACAGGTGTGGTGACCGAGCAGTACTTC. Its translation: CATSDGTGVVTEQYF.

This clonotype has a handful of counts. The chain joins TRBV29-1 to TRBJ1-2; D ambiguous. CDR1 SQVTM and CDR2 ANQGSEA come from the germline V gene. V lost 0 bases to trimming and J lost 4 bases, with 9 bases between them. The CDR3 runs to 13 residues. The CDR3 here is CSVEEDPSYGYTF. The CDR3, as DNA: TGCAGCGTTGAAGAGGACCCGAGCTATGGCTACACCTTC.

The CDR3 DNA sequence: TGCAGTGCGCACACAGGGGCACGGGTGGGCAATGAGCAGTTCTTC. Its protein product is CSAHTGARVGNEQFF. The chain couples TRBV20-1 to TRBJ2-1; 7 bases are shared with TRBD1. CDR1 is DFQATT, CDR2 SNEGSKA, per germline (reference sequence). The CDR3 has 15 residues. V shed 6 bases, J shed 6 bases, and the junction held 14 bases outside the gene matches.

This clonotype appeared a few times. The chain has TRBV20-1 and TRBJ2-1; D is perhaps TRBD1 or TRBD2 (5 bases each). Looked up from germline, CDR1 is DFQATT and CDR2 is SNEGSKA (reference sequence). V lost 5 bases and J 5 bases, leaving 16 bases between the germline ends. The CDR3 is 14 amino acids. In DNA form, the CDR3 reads TGCAGTGCTGCTAGCTGGGACGGAGACAATGAGCAGTTCTTC. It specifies CSAASWDGDNEQFF.

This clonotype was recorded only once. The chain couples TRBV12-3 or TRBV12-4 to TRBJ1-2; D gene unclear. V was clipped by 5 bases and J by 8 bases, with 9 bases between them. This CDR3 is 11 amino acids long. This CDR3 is CASSQRRGYTF. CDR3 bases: TGTGCCAGCAGTCAGAGGCGAGGCTACACCTTC.

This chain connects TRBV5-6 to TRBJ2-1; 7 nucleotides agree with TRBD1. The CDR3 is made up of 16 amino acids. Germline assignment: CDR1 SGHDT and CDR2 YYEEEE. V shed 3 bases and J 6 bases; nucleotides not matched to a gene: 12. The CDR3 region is CASSSALTGQTNEQFF. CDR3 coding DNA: TGTGCCAGCAGCTCGGCCCTTACGGGACAGACCAATGAGCAGTTCTTC.

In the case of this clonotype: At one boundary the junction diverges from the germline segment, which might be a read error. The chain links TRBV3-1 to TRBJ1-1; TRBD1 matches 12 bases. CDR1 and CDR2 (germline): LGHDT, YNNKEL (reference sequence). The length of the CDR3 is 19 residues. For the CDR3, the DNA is TGTGCCAGCAACCAAGAGCGGGGACAGGGGGCATACAAGAACACTGAAGCTTTCTTT. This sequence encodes CASNQERGQGAYKNTEAFF.

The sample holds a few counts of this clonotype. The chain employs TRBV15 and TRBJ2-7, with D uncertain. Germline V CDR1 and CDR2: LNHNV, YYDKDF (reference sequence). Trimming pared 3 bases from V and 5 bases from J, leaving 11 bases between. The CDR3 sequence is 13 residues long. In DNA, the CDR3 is TGTGCCACCAGCAGCGCGCCCGAGAACGAGCAGTACTTC. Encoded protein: CATSSAPENEQYF.

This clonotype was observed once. The CDR3 loop reads CSAIDRATYNEQFF. The CDR3 DNA reads TGCAGCGCCATTGACAGGGCGACCTACAATGAGCAGTTCTTC. The chain has TRBV20-1 and TRBJ2-1; TRBD1 matches at 7 bases. This CDR3 is 14 amino acids long. Germline CDR1 reads DFQATT; CDR2 reads SNEGSKA (reference sequence).

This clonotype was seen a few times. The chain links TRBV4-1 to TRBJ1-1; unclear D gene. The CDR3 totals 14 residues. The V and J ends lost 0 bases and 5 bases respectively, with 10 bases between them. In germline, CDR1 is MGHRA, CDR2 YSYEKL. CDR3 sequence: CASSQDSLRTEAFF. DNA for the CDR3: TGCGCCAGCAGCCAAGATAGCCTGAGGACTGAAGCTTTCTTT.

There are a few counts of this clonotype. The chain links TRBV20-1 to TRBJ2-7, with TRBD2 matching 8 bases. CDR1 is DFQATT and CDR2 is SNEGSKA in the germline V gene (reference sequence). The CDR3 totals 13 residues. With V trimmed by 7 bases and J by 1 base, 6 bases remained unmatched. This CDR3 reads CSGLAGTSYEQYF. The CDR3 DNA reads TGCAGTGGGTTAGCGGGGACTTCCTACGAGCAGTACTTC.

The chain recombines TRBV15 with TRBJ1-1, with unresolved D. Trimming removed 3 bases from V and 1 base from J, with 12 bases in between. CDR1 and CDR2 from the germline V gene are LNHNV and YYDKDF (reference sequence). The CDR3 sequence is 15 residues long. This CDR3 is CATSREEDWNTEAFF. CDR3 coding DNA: TGTGCCACCAGCAGGGAAGAGGATTGGAACACTGAAGCTTTCTTT.

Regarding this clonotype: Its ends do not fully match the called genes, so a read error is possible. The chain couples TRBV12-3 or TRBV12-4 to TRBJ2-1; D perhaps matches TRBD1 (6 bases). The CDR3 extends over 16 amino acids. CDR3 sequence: CASSHRDTGLYDEQFF. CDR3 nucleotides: TGTGCCAGCAGCCACCGGGACACGGGCCTCTACGATGAGCAGTTCTTC.

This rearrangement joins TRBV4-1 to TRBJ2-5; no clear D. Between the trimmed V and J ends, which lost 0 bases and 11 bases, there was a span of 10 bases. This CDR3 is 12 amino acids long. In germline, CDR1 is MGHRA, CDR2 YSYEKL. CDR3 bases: TGCGCCAGCAGCCAAGACGGTGAGGAGCAGTACTTC. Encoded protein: CASSQDGEEQYF.

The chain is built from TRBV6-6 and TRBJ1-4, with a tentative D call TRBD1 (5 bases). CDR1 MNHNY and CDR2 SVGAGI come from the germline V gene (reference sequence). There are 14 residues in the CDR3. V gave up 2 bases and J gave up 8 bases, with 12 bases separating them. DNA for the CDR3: TGTGCCAGCAGTTACGAGGGGCAAGTGGAAAAACTGTTTTTT. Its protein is CASSYEGQVEKLFF.

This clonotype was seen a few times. The CDR3 nucleotides read TGTGCCAGCAGCGGTGCTTCGGGGACAACTAATGAAAAACTGTTTTTT. This translates into CASSGASGTTNEKLFF. This chain connects TRBV9 to TRBJ1-4; no definite D call. Trimming shortened V by 3 bases and J by 0 bases, and 12 bases separated the two germline ends. The CDR3 covers 16 residues. Germline values: CDR1 SGDLS, CDR2 YYNGEE.

The CDR3 protein is CSATAGGEQYF. The CDR3 DNA follows: TGCAGTGCTACCGCAGGGGGCGAGCAGTACTTC. The rearrangement uses TRBV20-1 and TRBJ2-7; 7 bases match TRBD1. The germline gives CDR1 DFQATT, CDR2 SNEGSKA (reference sequence). This CDR3 is 11 amino acids long. V was clipped by 4 bases and J by 6 bases; unmatched bases: 3.

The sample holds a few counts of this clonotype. The CDR3 DNA sequence: TGCAGCGTTACCCGGGACTCCGCAGATACGCAGTATTTT. Protein: CSVTRDSADTQYF. This sequence joins TRBV29-1 and TRBJ2-3; tentative D call: TRBD2 (6 bases). The CDR3 contains 13 residues. V lost 5 bases, J lost 4 bases, and 13 bases lay in between. The germline V gene has CDR1 SQVTM and CDR2 ANQGSEA.

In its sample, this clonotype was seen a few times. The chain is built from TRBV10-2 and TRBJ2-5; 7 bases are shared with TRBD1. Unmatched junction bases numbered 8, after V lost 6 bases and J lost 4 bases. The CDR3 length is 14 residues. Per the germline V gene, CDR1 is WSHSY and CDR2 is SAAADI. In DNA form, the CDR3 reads TGCGCCAGCAGCCCCGACAGGGTAGGAGAGACCCAGTACTTC. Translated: CASSPDRVGETQYF.

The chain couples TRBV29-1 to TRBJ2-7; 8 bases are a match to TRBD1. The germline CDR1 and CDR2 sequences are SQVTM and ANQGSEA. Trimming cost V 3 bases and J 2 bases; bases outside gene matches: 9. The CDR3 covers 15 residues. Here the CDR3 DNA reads TGCAGCGTTGAGAGGTGGGACAGGACGACCTACGAGCAGTACTTC. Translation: CSVERWDRTTYEQYF.